A selection of T cell receptor beta chains follows, all from one sample in a study of blood T cell repertoires in COVID-19. Profiling relied on immunoSEQ multiplex PCR, and the TCRdb table lists in-frame clones only, not all of them. This table has about 170,000 clones, about 86% appearing once. Sequencing was carried out using peripheral blood. The receptors were gathered from a man between 65 and 85 years old with active or convalescent COVID-19. CDR3s include the opening cysteine and the closing phenylalanine or tryptophan. D genes are given only for firm matches. Expanded clones get a size class; other rows say once, few or many, or leave the size out.

j_gene,abundance,v_gene,d_gene,CDR3aa,CDR3nt
TRBJ1-1,-,TRBV5-1,-,CASSGGEGIRTEAFF,TGCGCCAGCAGCGGTGGGGAGGGAATAAGAACTGAAGCTTTCTTT
TRBJ2-1,once,TRBV7-2,TRBD1,CASSLRDRGYNEQFF,TGTGCCAGCAGCCTCCGGGACAGGGGTTACAATGAGCAGTTCTTC
TRBJ2-3,-,TRBV6-1,-,CASSERAGSTDTQYF,TGTGCCAGCAGTGAAAGAGCAGGGAGCACAGATACGCAGTATTTT
TRBJ1-1,-,TRBV6-5,TRBD1,CASSYGQGAVAFF,TGTGCCAGCAGTTATGGACAGGGGGCGGTAGCTTTCTTT
TRBJ2-1,-,TRBV6-2/TRBV6-3,-,CASSFLRDGDNEQFF,TGTGCCAGCAGTTTTTTGCGGGACGGTGACAATGAGCAGTTCTTC
TRBJ1-1,few,TRBV2,TRBD1,CASRNRGNTEAFF,TGTGCCAGCAGGAACAGGGGAAACACTGAAGCTTTCTTT
TRBJ2-7,-,TRBV7-2,-,CASSLEPYTSYEQYF,TGTGCCAGCAGCTTAGAACCGTACACCTCCTACGAGCAGTACTTC
TRBJ1-1,-,TRBV7-2,TRBD1,CASSLMARQGTEAFF,TGTGCCAGCAGCTTAATGGCCCGACAGGGAACTGAAGCTTTCTTT
TRBJ1-5,few,TRBV6-5,TRBD1,CASSLQGIYQPQHF,TGTGCCAGCAGTCTACAGGGGATCTATCAGCCCCAGCATTTT
TRBJ2-4,-,TRBV6-5,-,CASRPTGNRNIQYF,TGTGCCAGCAGACCAACAGGGAATAGGAACATTCAGTACTTC
TRBJ1-1,-,TRBV14,-,CASSPRDTYTEAFF,TGTGCCAGCAGCCCCCGGGACACTTACACTGAAGCTTTCTTT
TRBJ2-1,-,TRBV7-9,TRBD2,CASSPGLAGNYNEQFF,TGTGCCAGCAGCCCGGGACTAGCGGGAAACTACAATGAGCAGTTCTTC
TRBJ2-1,-,TRBV5-5,TRBD1,CASAGQGFNEQFF,TGTGCCAGCGCGGGACAGGGTTTCAATGAGCAGTTCTTC
TRBJ2-7,-,TRBV9,-,CASSLGGGTHEQYF,TGTGCCAGCAGCCTAGGGGGAGGGACCCACGAGCAGTACTTC
TRBJ2-7,-,TRBV28,TRBD2,CASTALGGVGSYEQYF,TGTGCCAGCACCGCATTGGGGGGGGTCGGTTCCTACGAGCAGTACTTC
TRBJ2-5,-,TRBV24-1,-,CATSDLPGNQETQYF,TGTGCCACCAGTGATTTGCCAGGGAACCAAGAGACCCAGTACTTC